Each of the 18 T cell receptor beta chains below was sequenced from the same sample in a study of shared clonotypes between healthy human individuals. Here immunoSEQ multiplex PCR was the method, and the copy in TCRdb shows in-frame clones only, minus some. The table has about 960,000 clones, 70% to 85% seen once. The sequenced sample consisted of memory CD4+ T cells sorted from blood. Subset reported: CD45RA-negative fraction. The origin of the receptors is a man aged 18 to 30 in good health.

This clone was seen once. The chain combines TRBV7-2 with TRBJ2-2; TRBD2 is a possible D gene (6 bases). Trimming shortened V by 6 bases and J by 4 bases, and 15 bases separated the two germline ends. This CDR3 is 15 amino acids long. Germline loops: CDR1 SGHTA, CDR2 FQGNSA. This chain's CDR3 is CASRKGAGGTGELFF. CDR3 DNA sequence: TGTGCCAGCAGGAAGGGAGCGGGCGGCACCGGGGAGCTGTTTTTT.

This chain connects TRBV4-3 to TRBJ2-3; no clear D gene. V was shortened by 1 base and J by 2 bases, with 7 bases between the two germline ends. This CDR3 region has 14 residues. Germline CDR1 is LGHNA and CDR2 is YSLEER. CDR3 sequence (DNA): TGCGCCAGCAGCCAAGGGAGATTCACAGATACGCAGTATTTT. Translation gives CASSQGRFTDTQYF.

The chain recombines TRBV28 with TRBJ2-7, with 9 bases matching TRBD2. The CDR3 length is 11 residues. Germline CDR1 and CDR2: MDHEN and SYDVKM. The V gene end was trimmed by 11 bases and the J gene end by 3 bases; junction bases not matched to a gene: 2. The CDR3 nucleotides read TGTGCCTGCGGGAGGGGCTACGAGCAGTACTTC. Amino acid sequence: CACGRGYEQYF.

The chain joins TRBV7-2 to TRBJ2-7; tentatively, D is TRBD2 (6 bases). Germline CDR1 and CDR2: SGHTA and FQGNSA. This CDR3 is built from 11 residues. V lost 10 bases and J lost 6, with 13 bases in between. The CDR3 region has the DNA TGTGCCACCTCACGGGGGATCGAGCAGTACTTC. Residues: CATSRGIEQYF.

The chain joins TRBV11-3 to TRBJ2-3, with 10 bases identical to TRBD2. The J segment lost 2 bases and the V segment lost 5 bases, leaving 10 bases of the junction unmatched. The CDR3 has 17 residues. The germline CDR1 and CDR2 sequences are SGHNT and YENEEA. The CDR3 reads CASSRTPGTSVTDTQYF. CDR3 nucleotide sequence: TGTGCCAGCAGCCGAACCCCCGGGACTAGCGTCACAGATACGCAGTATTTT.

This rearrangement joins TRBV28 to TRBJ1-1; 12 bases line up with TRBD1. CDR1 and CDR2 (germline): MDHEN, SYDVKM. V was clipped by 2 bases and J by 3 bases; unmatched bases: 7. CDR3 length equals 17 residues. The CDR3 DNA is TGTGCCAGCAGTTTAGGGGGGACAGGGGGCAAGGACACTGAAGCTTTCTTT. Residues: CASSLGGTGGKDTEAFF.

In DNA, the CDR3 is TGTGCCAGCAGACCGGACCAGAGCCGTGGCTACACCTTC. Protein sequence: CASRPDQSRGYTF. The V and J genes are TRBV6-6 and TRBJ1-2; no reliable D call. The CDR3 length is 13 residues. The germline V and J ends were trimmed by 6 bases and 7 bases, with 15 bases remaining between them. Germline-derived CDR1 and CDR2 are MNHNY and SVGAGI (reference sequence).

The chain carries TRBV5-1 and TRBJ2-7; a weak D match, TRBD1 (5 bases). V lost 4 bases and J 0 bases, leaving 14 bases between the germline ends. CDR3 size: 15 residues. In germline, CDR1 is SGHRS, CDR2 YFSETQ. The CDR3: CASSLDTASSYEQYF. The CDR3 nucleotides read TGCGCCAGCAGCCTGGACACGGCGAGCTCCTACGAGCAGTACTTC.

The chain joins TRBV5-6 to TRBJ2-7; D not certain. The CDR3 extends over 14 amino acids. Germline V lookup: CDR1 SGHDT, CDR2 YYEEEE. Trimming pared 4 bases from V and 0 bases from J, leaving 11 bases between. The CDR3 here is CASSRTQSSYEQYF. The CDR3 DNA reads TGTGCCAGCAGCCGAACTCAGAGCTCCTACGAGCAGTACTTC.

The genes are TRBV27 and TRBJ2-3; 12 nucleotides align to TRBD2. This CDR3 contains 19 residues. Germline assignment: CDR1 MNHEY and CDR2 SMNVEV (reference sequence). V shed 6 bases, J shed 1 base, and the junction held 14 bases outside the gene matches. The CDR3 nucleotides read TGTGCCAGCAGCCCTCGGGGGGGACTAGCGGGTTTTGGCACAGATACGCAGTATTTT. This sequence encodes CASSPRGGLAGFGTDTQYF.

This clone was seen a single time. V usage is TRBV6-1 and J usage is TRBJ2-5; TRBD2 aligns across 14 bases. The CDR3 has 15 residues. From germline, CDR1 is MNHNS and CDR2 SASEGT. V lost 5 bases and J lost 3; bases outside the gene matches: 2. CDR3 loop: CASSWGLAGEETQYF. The CDR3 nucleotides read TGTGCCAGCAGTTGGGGACTAGCGGGAGAAGAGACCCAGTACTTC.

J is TRBJ1-1 and V is TRBV19; the D gene is possibly TRBD1 (6 bases). Germline values: CDR1 LNHDA, CDR2 SQIVND (reference sequence). The V gene lost 6 bases and the J gene lost 4 bases, with 18 bases spanning the gap. The CDR3 spans 15 residues. DNA for the CDR3: TGTGCCAGTAGGACTGACAGTATGGGGGCCACTGAAGCTTTCTTT. As protein: CASRTDSMGATEAFF. The full variable domain, its missing parts supplied by reference TRBV19 and TRBJ1-1, is DGGITQSPKYLFRKEGQNVTLSCEQNLNHDAMYWYRQDPGQGLRLIYYSQIVNDFQKGDIAEGYSVSREKKESFPLTVTSAQKNPTAFYLCASRTDSMGATEAFFGQGTRLTVV.

The chain couples TRBV5-6 to TRBJ2-1; no reliable D call. The CDR3 spans 12 residues. Germline values: CDR1 SGHDT, CDR2 YYEEEE. Between the trimmed V and J ends, which lost 2 bases and 9 bases, there was a span of 9 bases. The CDR3 DNA sequence: TGTGCCAGCAGCTTTCTGAGTACTGAGCAGTTCTTC. It encodes CASSFLSTEQFF.

The J gene is TRBJ2-7, the V gene TRBV27, with D tentatively TRBD1 (6 bases). The CDR3 extends over 15 amino acids. Germline V gene data show CDR1 as MNHEY and CDR2 as SMNVEV (reference sequence). V lost 7 bases and J 2 bases, leaving 18 bases between the germline ends. Here the CDR3 DNA reads TGTGCCAGCACCTTAGGGGGACGGAATACCTACGAGCAGTACTTC. Its protein is CASTLGGRNTYEQYF.

This clone was detected only a few times. V is TRBV2 and J is TRBJ2-1; unclear D gene. This CDR3 is built from 15 residues. CDR1 is SNHLY, CDR2 FYNNEI, per germline. The V and J ends lost 4 bases and 2 bases respectively, with 12 bases between them. CDR3 residues: CASSAVANTYNEQFF. The CDR3 DNA follows: TGTGCCAGCAGTGCCGTGGCGAACACCTACAATGAGCAGTTCTTC.

The J gene is TRBJ2-7, the V gene TRBV28; 7 positions agree with TRBD1. With V trimmed by 10 bases and J by 2 bases, 14 bases remained unmatched. Germline V CDR1 and CDR2: MDHEN, SYDVKM. The CDR3 contains 15 residues. CDR3 nucleotide sequence: TGTGCCATACCCCCTAGGGACAGTTGTACCTACGAGCAGTACTTC. It specifies CAIPPRDSCTYEQYF.

The chain links TRBV7-2 to TRBJ2-1, with 9 bases lining up with TRBD2. V dropped 8 bases and J dropped 4; count of bases not matched to a gene: 6. This CDR3 comprises 14 residues. Per germline, CDR1 SGHTA and CDR2 FQGNSA. The chain's CDR3 is CASASSGRYNEQFF. The CDR3, as DNA: TGTGCCAGCGCCTCCAGCGGGAGGTACAATGAGCAGTTCTTC.

The chain links TRBV7-8 to TRBJ1-6; 9 bases line up with TRBD1. J gave up 10 bases and V 5 bases, and 6 bases lay outside the gene matches. This CDR3 has 14 amino acids. The germline gives CDR1 SGHVS, CDR2 FQNEAQ. DNA of the CDR3: TGTGCCAGCAGCCTTACAGGGGGCGCCTCACCCCTCCACTTT. This encodes CASSLTGGASPLHF.